This entry features one TCR beta chain sequence. Its antigen is as yet unknown. The data are from a study of T-cell memory formation after mild COVID-19. Study-level points and caveats: Shrinking CD4+ clones resided mostly in CM and EM, and CD8+ ones in EMRA.

TCRdb reprocessed the 5' RACE reads with MiXCR, giving one entry per CDR3 protein. Of some 300,000 distinct CDR3 sequences listed, under 25% are singletons. The specimen sequenced was PBMCs or a T cell subset sorted from them (not recorded which). The sequence came from a man aged 18 to 29 who had mild COVID-19 (a few samples of this study predate the infection). Cell type and time point are not known.

CDR3 DNA sequence: TGTGCCAGCAGTTTCAGGATCTATGGCTACACCTTC. As protein: CASSFRIYGYTF. This chain links TRBV12-3 or TRBV12-4 with TRBJ1-2; D call uncertain. The V gene lost 3 bases and the J gene lost 4 bases, with 6 bases spanning the gap. The CDR3 has 12 amino acids.